A selection of T cell receptor beta chains follows, all from one sample in a study of T cells expressing NK-cell markers. TCRdb reprocessed the 5' RACE reads; each CDR3 protein has one entry and no DNA is given. The sample has 500,000 to 600,000 distinct CDR3 sequences. Sample: blood T cells: a sorted CD56 or NKG2C T cell subset, CD4+ or CD8+ T cells, or bulk PBMC T cells (not recorded which). The receptors were gathered from a man between 18 and 29 years old in good health. The CDR3 runs from the conserved cysteine through the conserved F or W.

V gene	J gene	CDR3 protein
TRBV6-6	TRBJ1-1	CASSTSGLPFF
TRBV15	TRBJ2-1	CATSRDTQRDEQFF
TRBV11-1	TRBJ2-1	CASSATDRSEYNEQFF
TRBV12-5	TRBJ2-5	CASGFSPGQGAETQYF
TRBV29-1	TRBJ2-1	CSVASGSVGQFF
TRBV20-1	TRBJ2-7	CSARDPTNRGYEQYF
TRBV6-2/TRBV6-3	TRBJ2-3	CASSKLAGAKDTQYF
TRBV29-1	TRBJ1-1	CSVERRQGNTEAFF
TRBV7-9	TRBJ2-5	CASSMLPGWQETQYF
TRBV18	TRBJ2-5	CASSRRSQETQYF
TRBV12-3/TRBV12-4	TRBJ2-5	CASSFAALQTQYF
TRBV6-5	TRBJ1-1	CASSYSRRGGTEAFF
TRBV6-5	TRBJ2-7	CASSASIGVQGEQYF
TRBV7-3	TRBJ2-3	CASSPGLSADTQYF
TRBV12-3/TRBV12-4	TRBJ2-2	CASNPMGRTVPGELFF
TRBV12-3/TRBV12-4	TRBJ2-7	CASTPWGLAGGPYEQYF
TRBV5-1	TRBJ2-1	CASTEPQINEQFF
TRBV12-3/TRBV12-4	TRBJ2-1	CASSQTRLGGSYNEQFF
TRBV7-9	TRBJ2-2	CASSLDTGSSGELFF
TRBV28	TRBJ2-1	CASLRLPNEQFF
TRBV5-1	TRBJ2-1	CASSLAWRAVEYNEQFF
TRBV6-4	TRBJ2-1	CATKGVVEQFF
TRBV5-5	TRBJ2-3	CASSPGLSLFDTQYF